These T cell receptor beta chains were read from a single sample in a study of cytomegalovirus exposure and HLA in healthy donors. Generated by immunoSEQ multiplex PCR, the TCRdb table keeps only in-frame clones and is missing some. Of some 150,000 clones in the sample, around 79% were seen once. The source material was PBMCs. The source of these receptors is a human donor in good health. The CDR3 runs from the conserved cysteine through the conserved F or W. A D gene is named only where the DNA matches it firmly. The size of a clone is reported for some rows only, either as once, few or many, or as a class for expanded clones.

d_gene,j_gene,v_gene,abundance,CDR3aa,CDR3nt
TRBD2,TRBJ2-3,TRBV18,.,CASTPRAGAGPDTQYF,TGTGCCAGCACCCCCCGAGCGGGAGCCGGGCCAGATACGCAGTATTTT
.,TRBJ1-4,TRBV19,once,CATDRSKLFF,TGTGCCACCGACAGGTCAAAACTGTTTTTT
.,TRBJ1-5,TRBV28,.,CASSLYGAGRGNQPQHF,TGTGCCAGCAGTTTATATGGGGCAGGGCGGGGGAATCAGCCCCAGCATTTT
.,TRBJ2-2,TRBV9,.,CASSASVANTGELFF,TGTGCCAGCAGCGCCAGCGTCGCGAACACCGGGGAGCTGTTTTTT
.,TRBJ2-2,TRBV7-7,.,CASSFGGRNTGELFF,TGTGCCAGCAGCTTTGGGGGGAGAAACACCGGGGAGCTGTTTTTT
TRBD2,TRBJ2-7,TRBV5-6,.,CASSRRLAERYEQYF,TGTGCCAGCAGCCGACGACTAGCGGAACGCTACGAGCAGTACTTC
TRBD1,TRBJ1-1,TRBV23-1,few,CASSSRGDRQNTEAFF,TGCGCCAGCAGTTCGAGGGGGGACAGGCAGAACACTGAAGCTTTCTTT
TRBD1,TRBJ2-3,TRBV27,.,CASSKDRGWADTQYF,TGTGCCAGCAGTAAGGACAGGGGATGGGCAGATACGCAGTATTTT
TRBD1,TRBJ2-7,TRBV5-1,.,CASSWDSSSYEQYF,TGCGCCAGCAGCTGGGACAGTTCCTCCTACGAGCAGTACTTC
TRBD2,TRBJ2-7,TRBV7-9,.,CASSHGTTSWEQYF,TGTGCCAGCAGCCACGGGACTACCTCCTGGGAGCAGTACTTC
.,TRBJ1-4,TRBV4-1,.,CASSQGTATNEKLFF,TGCGCCAGCAGCCAAGGGACAGCAACTAATGAAAAACTGTTTTTT
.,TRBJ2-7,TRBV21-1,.,CASSKEPRRRPRGPYF,TGTGCCAGCAGCAAAGAACCCAGAAGGAGGCCGCGGGGTCCGTACTTC
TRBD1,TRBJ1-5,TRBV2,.,CASRGRGPVDQPQHF,TGTGCCAGCAGGGGCAGGGGGCCCGTCGATCAGCCCCAGCATTTT
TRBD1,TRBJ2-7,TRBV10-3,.,CAISGEGTGLSYEQYF,TGTGCCATCAGTGGTGAGGGGACAGGGTTATCCTACGAGCAGTACTTC
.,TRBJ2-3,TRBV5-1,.,CASSQGRGLPDGAYTDTQYF,TGCGCCAGCAGCCAAGGGCGGGGTCTGCCGGATGGGGCCTACACAGATACGCAGTATTTT
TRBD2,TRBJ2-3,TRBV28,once,CASAGGADTQYF,TGTGCCAGCGCGGGGGGAGCAGATACGCAGTATTTT
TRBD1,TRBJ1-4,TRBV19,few,CASSIDRGTGNEKLFF,TGTGCCAGTAGTATAGATCGGGGGACAGGGAATGAAAAACTGTTTTTT